These 16 T cell receptor beta chains were sequenced from one sample in a study of neoadjuvant anti-PD-1 for oral cavity cancer. Libraries were prepared by immunoSEQ multiplex PCR; TCRdb keeps only in-frame clonotypes and omits some of them. The sample has over 10,000 clones, 70% to 80% seen once; the top ten hold approximately 2.3%. Time point here: after neoadjuvant nivolumab, at surgical resection. The material was PBMCs, obtained after nivolumab (anti-PD-1) treatment. These receptor sequences come from a person between 40 and 85 years old with oral cavity squamous cell carcinoma.

This clone appeared a single time. V gene TRBV10-2 combines with J gene TRBJ2-2; weak D call: TRBD1 (6 bases). The V gene lost 7 bases and the J gene lost 2 bases, with 11 bases spanning the gap. Germline V gene data show CDR1 as WSHSY and CDR2 as SAAADI. The CDR3 length is 14 residues. This CDR3 is CASKRDTNTGELFF. The CDR3, as DNA: TGCGCCAGCAAGAGGGACACCAACACCGGGGAGCTGTTTTTT.

The rearrangement joins TRBV11-2 to TRBJ2-7, with D unclear. This CDR3 region has 14 residues. V was cut by 6 bases and J by 4 bases, with 16 bases left in between. Germline loops: CDR1 SGHAT, CDR2 FQNNGV. The CDR3 bases are TGTGCCAGCAGATACGGCCGCAGCGAGTACGAGCAGTACTTC. Translation gives CASRYGRSEYEQYF.

V and J are TRBV5-4 and TRBJ2-7; 9 nucleotides align to TRBD1. CDR1 is SGHNT, CDR2 YYREEE, per germline (reference sequence). The CDR3 covers 15 residues. Trimming at V came to 2 bases and at J to 1 base, leaving 4 bases not matched to a gene. CDR3 protein: CASSFGGTGSYEQYF. CDR3 coding DNA: TGTGCCAGCAGCTTCGGTGGGACAGGGTCCTACGAGCAGTACTTC.

The rearrangement uses TRBV5-6 and TRBJ2-7; tentatively, D is TRBD2 (7 bases). CDR1 is SGHDT, CDR2 YYEEEE, per germline. The CDR3 has 16 residues. The ends were cut back, 1 base at V and 1 base at J, with 15 bases in the middle. CDR3 loop: CASSLPGGANSYEQYF. In DNA, the CDR3 is TGTGCCAGCAGCTTGCCTGGGGGGGCTAATTCCTACGAGCAGTACTTC.

This chain uses TRBV5-1 with TRBJ2-7; no definite D call. The CDR3 has 15 amino acids. Germline assignment: CDR1 SGHRS and CDR2 YFSETQ. V lost 4 bases to trimming and J lost 0 bases, with 14 bases between them. The chain's CDR3 is CASSPTTGSSYEQYF. The CDR3 bases are TGCGCCAGCAGCCCCACGACGGGTAGCTCCTACGAGCAGTACTTC.

This clone appeared a few times. The CDR3 here is CASSQGQGYYNEQFF. The CDR3 DNA is TGTGCCAGCAGTCAGGGACAGGGGTACTACAATGAGCAGTTCTTC. The J gene is TRBJ2-1, the V gene TRBV2; 10 bases fit TRBD1. Germline CDR1 and CDR2: SNHLY and FYNNEI. There are 15 residues in the CDR3. The ends lost 5 bases at V and 3 bases at J; junction bases unmatched: 4. Complete variable domain (other parts from reference TRBV2 and TRBJ2-1): EPEVTQTPSHQVTQMGQEVILRCVPISNHLYFYWYRQILGQKVEFLVSFYNNEISEKSEIFDDQFSVERPDGSNFTLKIRSTKLEDSAMYFCASSQGQGYYNEQFFGPGTRLTVL.

The chain recombines TRBV15 with TRBJ2-3; D not resolved. In germline, CDR1 is LNHNV, CDR2 YYDKDF (reference sequence). Trimming shortened V by 1 base and J by 4 bases, and 9 bases separated the two germline ends. The CDR3 is made up of 14 amino acids. CDR3 loop: CATSRVTHADTQYF. The CDR3 DNA sequence: TGTGCCACCAGCAGAGTAACACACGCAGATACGCAGTATTTT.

V gene TRBV13 combines with J gene TRBJ1-2; 8 bases are shared with TRBD1. This CDR3 has 15 residues. After removal of 6 bases from V and 4 bases from J, the junction contained 10 bases not matched to a gene. Germline CDR1 reads PRHDT; CDR2 reads FYEKMQ (reference sequence). In DNA form, the CDR3 reads TGTGCCAGCAGACAACTCGGACAGGGCCCCTATGGCTACACCTTC. Its translation is CASRQLGQGPYGYTF.

V gene TRBV9 combines with J gene TRBJ1-1; D is uncertain. V lost 0 bases and J 3 bases, leaving 12 bases between the germline ends. There are 15 residues in the CDR3. Per the germline V gene, CDR1 is SGDLS and CDR2 is YYNGEE. The CDR3 spells CASSVAASAYTEAFF. CDR3 nucleotides: TGTGCCAGCAGCGTAGCGGCCAGCGCCTACACTGAAGCTTTCTTT.

The rearrangement links TRBV2 to TRBJ1-4; the match to TRBD1 covers 9 bases. The CDR3 totals 13 residues. CDR1 and CDR2 (germline): SNHLY, FYNNEI. Trimming took 6 bases from V and 6 from J; bases not matched to a gene: 2. This chain's CDR3 is CASSTGGDEKLFF. CDR3 sequence (DNA): TGTGCCAGCAGCACAGGGGGCGATGAAAAACTGTTTTTT.

The rearrangement links TRBV5-1 to TRBJ2-1; 13 positions match TRBD2. From germline, CDR1 is SGHRS and CDR2 YFSETQ. The CDR3 has 15 amino acids. Trimming removed 4 bases from V and 8 bases from J; junction bases left unmatched: 6. The CDR3 region has the DNA TGCGCCAGCAGCGCCGGACTAGCGGGAGTCGATGAGCAGTTCTTC. It translates to CASSAGLAGVDEQFF.

The chain carries TRBV25-1 and TRBJ2-5, with D possibly TRBD1 on 6 matching bases. The CDR3 runs 13 residues. The V gene's germline CDR1 is MGHDK and CDR2 SYGVNS. The ends were cut back, 8 bases at V and 3 bases at J, with 13 bases in the middle. The CDR3 region has the DNA TGTGCCAGCCAACTTGCAGGGGAAGAGACCCAGTACTTC. Translation gives CASQLAGEETQYF.

The rearrangement joins TRBV27 to TRBJ2-5; 9 bases align to TRBD1. Per germline, CDR1 MNHEY and CDR2 SMNVEV (reference sequence). The V segment lost 5 bases and the J segment 4 bases; nucleotides outside the gene matches: 2. This CDR3 has 13 amino acids. In DNA form, the CDR3 reads TGTGCCAGCAGTAAACAGGGGGCAGAGACCCAGTACTTC. Protein: CASSKQGAETQYF.

The chain combines TRBV13 with TRBJ2-7, with 13 bases aligning to TRBD2. The germline CDR1 and CDR2 sequences are PRHDT and FYEKMQ (reference sequence). This CDR3 comprises 15 residues. The ends lost 5 bases at V and 5 bases at J; junction bases unmatched: 6. The CDR3 loop is CASSPRTSGGHEQYF. Written as DNA, the CDR3 is TGTGCCAGCAGCCCCAGGACTAGCGGGGGACACGAGCAGTACTTC.

The gene calls are TRBV5-1 and TRBJ1-1, with 10 bases aligning to TRBD1. Germline V CDR1 and CDR2: SGHRS, YFSETQ. The CDR3 runs 13 residues. With V trimmed by 3 bases and J by 10 bases, 6 bases remained unmatched. The CDR3 DNA sequence: TGCGCCAGCAGCTCTGACAGGGGGCAAACAGCTTTCTTT. This sequence encodes CASSSDRGQTAFF.

The rearrangement uses TRBV30 and TRBJ1-2, with D possibly being TRBD1 (6 bases). The CDR3 length is 13 residues. Germline CDR1 reads GTSNPN; CDR2 reads SVGIG (reference sequence). With 0 bases removed from V and 5 bases from J, the gap between germline ends came to 10 bases. The CDR3 DNA reads TGTGCCTGGAGTGTGGGGGCCTTGTATGGCTACACCTTC. This gives the protein CAWSVGALYGYTF.